This TCR beta chain was retrieved from a study of regulatory T cells in long-lasting Graves disease. Study overall: The term persistent Graves' disease signified upward of 5 years on antithyroid drugs with positive TSH receptor antibodies.

Specified time point: persistent/refractory GD, antithyroid drugs over 5 years with positive TRAb. From RNA extracted from PBMCs, the TCR library was made. The CDR3 extends over 12 amino acids. Germline CDR1 SGHRS, CDR2 YFSETQ. General observations from the study: With persistent disease, TRBV28, TRBJ1-2 and TRBJ2-5 were the favored segments.

Through Arm-PCR of CDR3 regions and iRepertoire HTBI primers, TCR beta libraries were built. TCRdb re-called the multiplex PCR reads with MiXCR, one entry per CDR3 protein. The table includes around 300,000 distinct CDR3 sequences, 20% to 25% detected once. Notes on this clonotype: Its antigen is as yet unknown. One junction end disagrees with the germline gene, perhaps due to a read error.

The TCR comes from a female donor with Graves disease. Source: peripheral blood mononuclear cells (PBMCs), taken when the disease was refractory, from a patient treated with antithyroid drugs. J is TRBJ2-1 and V is TRBV5-1; no clear D. CDR3: CASSLERREQLF. For the CDR3, the DNA is TGCGCCAGCAGCTTGGAACGACGTGAGCAGCTCTTC.